A single sample is the source of the 5 T cell receptor beta chains below, sequenced in a study of blood T cell repertoires in COVID-19. Repertoires were generated with immunoSEQ multiplex PCR, while TCRdb's copy carries only in-frame clones and drops some. Here the sample spans approximately 350,000 clones, roughly nine tenths being singletons. Sequencing was performed on PBMCs or T cells enriched from blood (not recorded which). The receptors derive from a man aged 18 to 35 who had recovered from COVID-19.

The chain uses TRBV19 and TRBJ1-2; D is perhaps TRBD1 (5 bases). Germline loops: CDR1 LNHDA, CDR2 SQIVND (reference sequence). V was shortened by 2 bases and J by 2 bases, with 18 bases between the two germline ends. The CDR3 runs 17 residues. The DNA of the CDR3 is TGTGCCAGTAGTATAATTTCGATGGGGGGAGCGAACTATGGCTACACCTTC. It yields the protein CASSIISMGGANYGYTF.

This rearrangement joins TRBV11-2 to TRBJ1-5; tentatively, D is TRBD1 (5 bases). V lost 1 base and J 0 bases, leaving 13 bases between the germline ends. The length of the CDR3 is 17 residues. Germline CDR1 is SGHAT and CDR2 is FQNNGV. The CDR3 DNA reads TGTGCCAGCAGCTTAGTGAGGGACTGGGGTAGCAATCAGCCCCAGCATTTT. It translates to CASSLVRDWGSNQPQHF.

The chain has TRBV28 and TRBJ2-7; 10 nucleotides line up with TRBD2. Germline trimming cut 3 bases from V and 0 bases from J; bases unmatched to any gene: 5. The CDR3 contains 16 residues. The germline CDR1 and CDR2 sequences are MDHEN and SYDVKM. CDR3 protein: CASSFSLAGLSYEQYF. The CDR3 DNA follows: TGTGCCAGCAGTTTCTCACTAGCGGGACTCTCCTACGAGCAGTACTTC. The full variable domain, with the rest looked up from reference TRBV28 and TRBJ2-7, is DVKVTQSSRYLVKRTGEKVFLECVQDMDHENMFWYRQDPGLGLRLIYFSYDVKMKEKGDIPEGYSVSREKKERFSLILESASTNQTSMYLCASSFSLAGLSYEQYFGPGTRLTVT.

The chain recombines TRBV5-1 with TRBJ1-1; D is uncertain. Trimming stripped 1 base from V and 0 bases from J, with 10 bases between. The CDR3 is made up of 15 amino acids. Germline CDR1 and CDR2: SGHRS and YFSETQ. The CDR3 DNA sequence: TGCGCCAGCAGCTTGAGAAGACACCTGAACACTGAAGCTTTCTTT. Translating it yields CASSLRRHLNTEAFF. The variable domain in full, completed from reference TRBV5-1 and TRBJ1-1, reads KAGVTQTPRYLIKTRGQQVTLSCSPISGHRSVSWYQQTPGQGLQFLFEYFSETQRNKGNFPGRFSGRQFSNSRSEMNVSTLELGDSALYLCASSLRRHLNTEAFFGQGTRLTVV.

This rearrangement joins TRBV19 to TRBJ2-7; the D gene is possibly TRBD2 (6 bases). This CDR3 contains 13 residues. With 6 bases removed from V and 6 bases from J, the gap between germline ends came to 15 bases. Per germline, CDR1 LNHDA and CDR2 SQIVND (reference sequence). CDR3 coding DNA: TGTGCCAGTAGCCCCAGCGGCGGGGCCGAGCAGTACTTC. Protein sequence: CASSPSGGAEQYF.